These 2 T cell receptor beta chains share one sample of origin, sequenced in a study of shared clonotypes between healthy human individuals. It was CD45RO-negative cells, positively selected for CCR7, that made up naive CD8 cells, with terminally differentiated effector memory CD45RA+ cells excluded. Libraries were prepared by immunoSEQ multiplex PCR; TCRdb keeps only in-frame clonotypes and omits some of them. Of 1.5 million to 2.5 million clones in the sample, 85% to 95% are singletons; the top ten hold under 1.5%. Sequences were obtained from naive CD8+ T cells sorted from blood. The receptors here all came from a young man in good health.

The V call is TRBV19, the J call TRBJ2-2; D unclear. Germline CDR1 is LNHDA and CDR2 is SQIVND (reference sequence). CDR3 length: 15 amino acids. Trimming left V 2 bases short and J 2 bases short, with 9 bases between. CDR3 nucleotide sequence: TGTGCCAGTAGTATATTTCAGATCAACACCGGGGAGCTGTTTTTT. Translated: CASSIFQINTGELFF. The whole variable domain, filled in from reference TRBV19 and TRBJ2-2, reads DGGITQSPKYLFRKEGQNVTLSCEQNLNHDAMYWYRQDPGQGLRLIYYSQIVNDFQKGDIAEGYSVSREKKESFPLTVTSAQKNPTAFYLCASSIFQINTGELFFGEGSRLTVL.

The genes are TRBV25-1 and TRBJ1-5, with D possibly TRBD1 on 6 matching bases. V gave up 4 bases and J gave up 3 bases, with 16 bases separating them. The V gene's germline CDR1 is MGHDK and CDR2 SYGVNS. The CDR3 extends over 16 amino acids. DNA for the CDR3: TGTGCCAGCAGTGGGGGTACAGGGATGGACAATCAGCCCCAGCATTTT. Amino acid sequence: CASSGGTGMDNQPQHF.